This T cell receptor beta chain was captured in a study of CD8+ T cells in alopecia areata. Study-wide background: Grafting placed skin from approximately 6-13-month-old C3H/HeJ donors with spontaneous alopecia onto approximately 7-10-week-old female C3H/HeJ mice.

Trimming removed 5 bases from V and 3 bases from J; junction bases left unmatched: 3. CDR3 length: 13 residues. Germline V gene data show CDR1 as NSHNY and CDR2 as SYGAGN. Concerning this clone: Its antigen remains unidentified. The germline and genes are mouse ones. The sequenced fragment ends 4 residues before the CDR3 boundary, so the rest is inferred from the germline J gene. This sample also contains other DNA sequences that code for the same CDR3.

Pooled cutaneous lymph node cells were sorted using CD4, CD8alpha, NKG2D, NKG2ACE and other markers. Study-wide findings and caveats: TCR sharing across patients was less clear than in mice, possibly HLA-related. Across lesional scalp, and particularly alopecia totalis/universalis, clonality surpassed that of normal scalp. Scalp sequencing captures resident alphabeta T cells of normal skin too.

Following RNA extraction, reverse transcription yielded cDNA that acted as the sequencing template. Only in-frame clones appear in the TCRdb table, and some are missing; sequencing was by immunoSEQ multiplex PCR. Reported are around 300,000 clones, none seen only once; the ten largest carry 1.2%. This sequence was found in a C3H/HeJ mouse with alopecia areata. MHC haplotype of the mouse line: H2-k. The V gene is TRBV13-1, the J gene TRBJ1-1, with TRBD1 matching 8 bases. The sequenced material came from CD4+ T cells sorted from a lymph node. The DNA read from the CDR3 is TGTGCCAGCAGAAACAGGGGGGACACA. The encoded protein is CASRNRGDT. The full CDR3 sequence reads CASRNRGDTEVFF.